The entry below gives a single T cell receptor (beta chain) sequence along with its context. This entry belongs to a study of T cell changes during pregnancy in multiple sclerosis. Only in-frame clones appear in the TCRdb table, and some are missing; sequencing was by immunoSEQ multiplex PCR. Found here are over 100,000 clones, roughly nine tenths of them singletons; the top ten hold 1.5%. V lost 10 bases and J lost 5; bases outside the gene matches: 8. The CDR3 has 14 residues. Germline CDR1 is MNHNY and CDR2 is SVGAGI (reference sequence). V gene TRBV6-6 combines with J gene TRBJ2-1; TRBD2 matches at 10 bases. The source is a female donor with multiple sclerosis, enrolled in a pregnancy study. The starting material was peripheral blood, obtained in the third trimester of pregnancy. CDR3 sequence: CATETSGFHNEQFF. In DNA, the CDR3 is TGTGCCACCGAGACTAGCGGGTTCCACAATGAGCAGTTCTTC.